This T cell receptor beta chain appears in the sequencing data of a study of T cell responses to AZD1222 COVID-19 vaccine. Looking at the study overall: Timing groups of about 4 and about 12 weeks for second doses were pooled.

The study's findings and limits: Vaccine-associated CD4 TCRs ranged over spike, dominating at 160-218 and 743-854. Only six AZD1222 recipients tested seropositive at baseline. The donor group comprised mostly white British people and more females; the analysis possibly underestimated clonal diversity.

Of note for this clone: Its antigen is not known.

Only in-frame clones appear in the TCRdb table, and some are missing; sequencing was by immunoSEQ multiplex PCR. This table has more than 70,000 clones, approximately 88% appearing once. Trimming stripped 2 bases from V and 7 bases from J, with 16 bases between. Germline-derived CDR1 and CDR2 are SGHRS and YFSETQ. This CDR3 region has 15 residues. The chain is built from TRBV5-1 and TRBJ2-1, with a tentative D call TRBD1 (5 bases). Sequenced material: peripheral blood, taken on day 0 of AZD1222 vaccination. The clonotype originates from an adult in good health. For the CDR3, the DNA is TGCGCCAGCAGCTTCGGGCCGGCAGGGCAAAATGAGCAGTTCTTC. Protein product: CASSFGPAGQNEQFF.